This T cell receptor beta chain was profiled in a study of blood T cell repertoires in COVID-19. At the level of the study: The United States, Italy and Spain were the sources of the acute and convalescent COVID-19 samples. Sample material is recorded as cDNA or gDNA derived from T cells, B-cell-depleted T cells, or PBMCs.

This clone was counted only a few times. In the original processing: How many nucleated cells were present was estimated from reference gene primer amplification. The protocol was immunoSEQ multiplex PCR, while the TCRdb copy is restricted to in-frame clones and leaves out a portion. V, J and clone size reflect that table, while D and trimming were determined from the DNA. Altogether roughly 53,000 clones are present, roughly 85% being singletons, with the ten largest covering about 2.5%. V was clipped by 4 bases and J by 0 bases, with 13 bases between them. Germline loops: CDR1 SGHTA, CDR2 FQGNSA. There are 16 residues in the CDR3.

The sample taken for sequencing was peripheral blood. This TCR was recovered from an elderly man with acute or convalescent COVID-19. This chain connects TRBV7-2 to TRBJ1-3; D remains unclear. The CDR3 DNA is TGTGCCAGCAGCTCGTCGACGGGAAGCTCTGGAAACACCATATATTTT. This sequence encodes CASSSSTGSSGNTIYF.